This T cell receptor beta chain was captured by sequencing in a study of regulatory T cells in long-lasting Graves disease. V lost 8 bases and J 4 bases, leaving 15 bases between the germline ends. Per the germline V gene, CDR1 is MDHEN and CDR2 is SYDVKM. The CDR3 contains 14 residues. Combining iRepertoire HTBI primers with Arm-PCR of CDR3 regions, the authors built TCR beta libraries. TCRdb re-called the multiplex PCR reads through MiXCR, storing one row per CDR3 protein. The sample holds some 500,000 distinct CDR3 sequences; about 16% are singletons and the top ten take 25%. This clonotype was recorded many times. Noted time point: newly diagnosed GD, antithyroid drugs for less than 3 months. Construction of the TCR library relied on RNA isolated from PBMCs. Enrollment of patients was through an endocrinology department in Xi'an, China. Peripheral blood, roughly 8.8 milliliters of it, was drawn into EDTA tubes.

This sample was shared with a second study, whose subject was T cells in Graves' hyperthyroidism and ophthalmopathy.

This sample comprised peripheral blood mononuclear cells (PBMCs), obtained at new diagnosis, from a patient treated with antithyroid drugs. This chain connects TRBV28 to TRBJ2-1, with TRBD1 as a possible D gene (5 bases). The clonotype originates from a woman aged 35-60 years with Graves disease. CDR3 in DNA: TGTGCCAGCCGGATGGCAGGGTTTTACAATGAGCAGTTCTTC. Translated, it gives CASRMAGFYNEQFF.